This T cell receptor (beta chain) emerged from a study of T cells in women clearing cervical HPV infection. Germline V CDR1 and CDR2: SGHRS, YFSETQ. The length of the CDR3 is 16 residues. As for this clone: One junction end does not reproduce the germline sequence, and a read error may be involved. The read comes to an end 3 residues before the CDR3 does, leaving the germline J gene to fill in the end.

TCRdb's table, derived via immunoSEQ multiplex PCR, lists solely in-frame clones and lacks some. This sample contains about 16,000 clones. Sequencing was carried out using blood buffy coat. The V and J genes are TRBV5-1 and TRBJ1-3; D might be TRBD1 (6 bases). The source is a woman between 18 and 70 years old with a cervical HPV16 infection that either progressed to CIN3+ or cleared (not recorded which). The chain's CDR3 is CASSLGRGISGNAIYF. The DNA read from the CDR3 is TGCGCCAGCAGCCTGGGCAGGGGAATATCTGGAAACGCC.